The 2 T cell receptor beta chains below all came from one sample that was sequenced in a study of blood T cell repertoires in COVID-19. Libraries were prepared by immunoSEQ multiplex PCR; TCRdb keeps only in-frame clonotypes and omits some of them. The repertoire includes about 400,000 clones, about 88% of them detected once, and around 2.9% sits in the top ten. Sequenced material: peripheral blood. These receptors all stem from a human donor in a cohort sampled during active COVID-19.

The CDR3 sequence is CASSYNPSGSYEQYF. For the CDR3, the DNA is TGTGCCAGTAGTTATAACCCCTCCGGTTCCTACGAGCAGTACTTC. V usage is TRBV19 and J usage is TRBJ2-7; D ambiguous. V was cut by 5 bases and J by 1 base, with 15 bases left in between. The V gene's germline CDR1 is LNHDA and CDR2 SQIVND (reference sequence). This CDR3 is built from 15 residues.

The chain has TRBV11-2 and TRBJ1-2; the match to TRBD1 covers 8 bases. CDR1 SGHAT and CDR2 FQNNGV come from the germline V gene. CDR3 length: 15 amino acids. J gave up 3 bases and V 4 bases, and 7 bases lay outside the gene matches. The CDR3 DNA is TGTGCCAGCAGCTCTCTTATGACAGGGGACTATGGCTACACCTTC. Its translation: CASSSLMTGDYGYTF.